This T cell receptor beta chain was identified in a study of cytomegalovirus exposure and HLA in healthy donors. Use of 60 Vbeta and 13 Jbeta primers characterized the PCR. Profiling relied on immunoSEQ multiplex PCR, and the TCRdb table lists in-frame clones only, not all of them. The sample holds 110,000 to 150,000 clones, approximately 78% seen once. On this clone itself: Its antigen is as yet unknown.

Trimming cost V 4 bases and J 2 bases, with 12 bases left between them. Germline V gives CDR1 MNHEY, CDR2 SVGAGI. The CDR3 is 15 residues long. Study-wide results and caveats: Cytomegalovirus association was listed for about 170 TCR beta chains. Later, an analysis showed that TCR beta chains associated with HLA were more clonally expanded than others that were equally common.

Material for sequencing was PBMCs. This TCR came from a man aged 18 to 30 in good health and CMV-seropositive. This chain joins TRBV6-5 and TRBJ1-3; no firm D call. The DNA of the CDR3 is TGTGCCAGCAGTTCATACGACAAACCTGGAAACACCATATATTTT. Its protein product is CASSSYDKPGNTIYF.